Each of the 21 T cell receptor beta chains below was sequenced from the same sample in a study of T cells in Graves' hyperthyroidism and ophthalmopathy. The investigators amplified TCR beta CDR3 regions from RNA transcripts. In the first-round RT-PCR of the TCR CDR3, the HTBI primer set was used. A single record per CDR3 protein comes from TCRdb applying MiXCR to the multiplex PCR reads. Here the sample spans 330,000 or so distinct CDR3 sequences, less than 20% being singletons. The material sequenced was blood. Receptor source: a man aged 45 to 65 with Graves' ophthalmopathy.

This clonotype was seen many times. V gene TRBV20-1 combines with J gene TRBJ2-1, with no clear D. V lost 3 bases and J 4 bases, leaving 16 bases between the germline ends. Germline CDR1 reads DFQATT; CDR2 reads SNEGSKA (reference sequence). This CDR3 has 15 amino acids. CDR3 region: CSASPPQPNYNEQFF. CDR3 nucleotides: TGCAGTGCTAGCCCCCCGCAGCCTAATTACAATGAGCAGTTCTTC.

This clonotype was recorded a few times. The chain carries TRBV19 and TRBJ2-5; 13 bases match TRBD2. Germline V gene lookup returns CDR1 LNHDA and CDR2 SQIVND (reference sequence). With V trimmed by 4 bases and J by 5 bases, 4 bases remained unmatched. The CDR3 is 15 residues long. CDR3 in amino acids: CASSTGLAGQETQYF. The CDR3 bases are TGTGCCAGTAGTACGGGACTAGCGGGACAGGAGACCCAGTACTTC.

The V call is TRBV6-5, the J call TRBJ1-1; D not certain. Looked up from germline, CDR1 is MNHEY and CDR2 is SVGAGI. With 0 bases removed from V and 1 base from J, the gap between germline ends came to 6 bases. This CDR3 contains 14 residues. CDR3 DNA: TGTGCCAGCAGTTACTCGACCACGAACACTGAAGCTTTCTTT. Its translation is CASSYSTTNTEAFF.

This clonotype was seen once. The CDR3 end shows no conserved phenylalanine or tryptophan, and so a read error is likely. The chain couples TRBV27 to TRBJ2-7; the D is unclear. CDR1 is MNHEY and CDR2 is SMNVEV in the germline V gene (reference sequence). Trimming left V 5 bases short and J 2 bases short, with 19 bases between. This CDR3 has 16 residues. CDR3 region: CASSPQWLPPTYEQYS. DNA of the CDR3: TGTGCCAGCAGTCCTCAGTGGCTACCGCCAACCTACGAGCAGTACTCC.

CDR3 bases: TGCAGTGCCAAATGGGGTCATAGCAATCAGCCCCAGCATTTT. It codes for CSAKWGHSNQPQHF. The rearrangement joins TRBV20-1 to TRBJ1-5; D not resolved. The CDR3 is 14 residues long. Trimming cost V 6 bases and J 0 bases, with 12 bases left between them. Germline-derived CDR1 and CDR2 are DFQATT and SNEGSKA (reference sequence).

This clonotype was detected many times. The V and J genes are TRBV27 and TRBJ1-4; D possibly corresponds to TRBD1 (6 bases). Per the germline V gene, CDR1 is MNHEY and CDR2 is SMNVEV (reference sequence). V was cut by 1 base and J by 6 bases, with 9 bases left in between. The CDR3 covers 14 residues. CDR3 DNA: TGTGCCAGCAGTTTATTAGGGGGAGATGAAAAACTGTTTTTT. Protein: CASSLLGGDEKLFF.

V is TRBV20-1 and J is TRBJ1-5; D call uncertain. Germline V gives CDR1 DFQATT, CDR2 SNEGSKA (reference sequence). The CDR3 is made up of 14 amino acids. Trimming removed 3 bases at V and 0 bases at J, with 9 bases between. The CDR3 DNA sequence: TGCAGTGCTAGTGGGCTTTCTAGCAATCAGCCCCAGCATTTT. Protein product: CSASGLSSNQPQHF.

Details on this clonotype: One junction end disagrees with the germline gene, perhaps due to a read error. Here the CDR3 reads CANSFGGGNTGELFF. DNA for the CDR3: TGTGCCAACAGCTTCGGGGGAGGAAATACCGGGGAGCTGTTTTTT. This chain uses TRBV5-6 with TRBJ2-2, with D tentatively TRBD2 (6 bases). The CDR3 spans 15 residues. The germline gives CDR1 SGHDT, CDR2 YYEEEE. Full variable domain (remainder filled in from reference TRBV5-6 and TRBJ2-2): DAGVTQSPTHLIKTRGQQVTLRCSPKSGHDTVSWYQQALGQGPQFIFQYYEEEERQRGNFPDRFSGHQFPNYSSELNVNALLLGDSALYLCANSFGGGNTGELFFGEGSRLTVL.

This clonotype was recorded at least ten times. This chain joins TRBV5-1 and TRBJ1-1; D is undetermined. The CDR3 consists of 13 residues. Germline CDR1 reads SGHRS; CDR2 reads YFSETQ. The germline V and J ends were trimmed by 4 bases and 1 base, with 8 bases remaining between them. CDR3 sequence reads: CASSPGSNTEAFF. The DNA of the CDR3 is TGCGCCAGCAGCCCTGGATCGAACACTGAAGCTTTCTTT.

The gene calls are TRBV28 and TRBJ2-5; 8 bases line up with TRBD1. Germline trimming cut 3 bases from V and 7 bases from J; bases unmatched to any gene: 7. This CDR3 comprises 14 residues. From germline, CDR1 is MDHEN and CDR2 SYDVKM. CDR3 DNA: TGTGCCAGCAGTTTGGGCCAGGGGGCAGGGACCCAGTACTTC. Residues: CASSLGQGAGTQYF.

This clonotype appeared many times. The chain links TRBV7-8 to TRBJ2-3; D is uncertain. Germline V CDR1 and CDR2: SGHVS, FQNEAQ. The V gene lost 2 bases and the J gene lost 2 bases, with 14 bases spanning the gap. The CDR3 length is 16 residues. The CDR3 is CASSLRDSLTTDTQYF. In nucleotides, the CDR3 is TGTGCCAGCAGCTTAAGGGATAGCCTTACCACAGATACGCAGTATTTT.

This clonotype was observed a handful of times. The V gene is TRBV9, the J gene TRBJ1-2; no clear D. CDR3 length: 14 residues. V lost 0 bases, J lost 4 bases, and 10 bases lay in between. Germline V CDR1 and CDR2: SGDLS, YYNGEE. The CDR3: CASSVESIAYGYTF. For the CDR3, the DNA is TGTGCCAGCAGCGTAGAGTCGATAGCCTATGGCTACACCTTC.

In this sample, this clonotype turned up a few times. The chain carries TRBV9 and TRBJ2-3, with 13 bases that match TRBD2. This CDR3 spans 15 amino acids. The germline V gene encodes CDR1 SGDLS and CDR2 YYNGEE. J gave up 6 bases and V 4 bases, and 5 bases lay outside the gene matches. CDR3 DNA sequence: TGTGCCAGCAGCCCTGGACTAGCGGGAGACGATACGCAGTATTTT. Translated: CASSPGLAGDDTQYF.

This clonotype was found many times. The chain employs TRBV30 and TRBJ1-1, with a possible D match to TRBD1 (6 bases). Deletions cut 2 bases from V and 3 bases from J, with 13 bases between. The length of the CDR3 is 14 residues. CDR1 and CDR2 from the germline V gene are GTSNPN and SVGIG (reference sequence). DNA of the CDR3: TGTGCCTGGAGTTTGGGACACCTGGACACTGAAGCTTTCTTT. As protein: CAWSLGHLDTEAFF.

In this sample, this clonotype turned up a few times. V gene TRBV12-5 combines with J gene TRBJ2-1; the D gene is possibly TRBD1 (6 bases). Germline V gene sequence: CDR1 LGHNT, CDR2 FRNRAP. This CDR3 contains 14 residues. V lost 1 base and J 4 bases, leaving 8 bases between the germline ends. CDR3 in amino acids: CASGLGTEYNEQFF. The DNA of the CDR3 is TGTGCTAGTGGTTTGGGGACAGAGTACAATGAGCAGTTCTTC.

This clonotype occurred many times. The J gene is TRBJ2-3, the V gene TRBV5-1; D is uncertain. Germline CDR1 SGHRS, CDR2 YFSETQ. The CDR3 is 16 residues long. V gave up 0 bases and J gave up 0 bases, with 11 bases separating them. CDR3 region: CASSLDSRLSTDTQYF. CDR3 DNA sequence: TGCGCCAGCAGCTTGGATTCGCGGCTTAGCACAGATACGCAGTATTTT. The whole variable domain, remainder taken from reference TRBV5-1 and TRBJ2-3, is KAGVTQTPRYLIKTRGQQVTLSCSPISGHRSVSWYQQTPGQGLQFLFEYFSETQRNKGNFPGRFSGRQFSNSRSEMNVSTLELGDSALYLCASSLDSRLSTDTQYFGPGTRLTVL.

This chain uses TRBV7-9 with TRBJ2-1; 8 bases fit TRBD1. The CDR3 length is 18 residues. Germline trimming cut 5 bases from V and 6 bases from J; bases unmatched to any gene: 18. Looked up from germline, CDR1 is SEHNR and CDR2 is FQNEAQ (reference sequence). The CDR3 loop is CASSPYLSRGLRLNEQFF. CDR3 DNA sequence: TGTGCCAGCAGCCCCTACCTTTCCAGGGGGCTGCGTCTCAATGAGCAGTTCTTC. The full variable domain, completed using reference TRBV7-9 and TRBJ2-1, is DTGVSQNPRHKITKRGQNVTFRCDPISEHNRLYWYRQTLGQGPEFLTYFQNEAQLEKSRLLSDRFSAERPKGSFSTLEIQRTEQGDSAMYLCASSPYLSRGLRLNEQFFGPGTRLTVL.

This chain joins TRBV12-3 or TRBV12-4 and TRBJ2-1, with TRBD1 identical over 7 bases. The DNA matches TRBJ2-7 better at its end, which makes the J call doubtful. The CDR3 covers 16 residues. The CDR3 DNA reads as TGTGCCAGCAGTTTAGTTGGTGGGGACAGCTCGCGGGAGCAGTACTTC. It encodes CASSLVGGDSSREQYF.

The genes are TRBV5-5 and TRBJ2-7, with a weak D call TRBD2 (5 bases). V shed 7 bases and J shed 2 bases, with 19 bases lying between them. The CDR3 extends over 15 amino acids. The germline gives CDR1 SGHKS, CDR2 YYEKEE (reference sequence). CDR3 residues: CASWQEARVPYEQYF. In DNA, the CDR3 is TGTGCCAGCTGGCAGGAGGCTCGGGTTCCCTACGAGCAGTACTTC.

In its sample, this clonotype was seen a few times. This sequence joins TRBV7-2 and TRBJ2-2, with D unresolved. V dropped 1 base and J dropped 4 bases, with 7 bases sitting between them. Per the germline V gene, CDR1 is SGHTA and CDR2 is FQGNSA. This CDR3 contains 14 residues. This chain's CDR3 is CASSLVSGTGELFF. DNA of the CDR3: TGTGCCAGCAGCTTAGTATCCGGCACCGGGGAGCTGTTTTTT.

The table lists this clonotype with many counts. This rearrangement joins TRBV28 to TRBJ2-3; the D gene is possibly TRBD2 (5 bases). The germline CDR1 and CDR2 sequences are MDHEN and SYDVKM. The CDR3 is 15 residues long. Trimming removed 6 bases from V and 5 bases from J, with 18 bases in between. CDR3 residues: CASRGSERWGDTQYF. The DNA for the CDR3 is TGTGCCAGCAGGGGTAGCGAGAGATGGGGAGATACGCAGTATTTT. The entire variable domain, with the rest obtained from reference TRBV28 and TRBJ2-3, is as follows: DVKVTQSSRYLVKRTGEKVFLECVQDMDHENMFWYRQDPGLGLRLIYFSYDVKMKEKGDIPEGYSVSREKKERFSLILESASTNQTSMYLCASRGSERWGDTQYFGPGTRLTVL.